The T cell receptor beta chain under discussion was sequenced for a study of blood T cell repertoires in COVID-19. Study information: Acute-phase and convalescent COVID-19 samples originated in the United States, Italy and Spain. Sources were T cells, B-cell-depleted T cells, or PBMCs; the material itself was cDNA or gDNA.

Original data processing: Nucleated cell counts were estimated from reference gene primer amplification. Only in-frame clones appear in the TCRdb table, and some are missing; sequencing was by immunoSEQ multiplex PCR. From that table come the V and J calls and clone size; the DNA was used to work out D and trimming. Of 400,000 or so clones in the sample, 80% to 95% were seen once. Germline V gene data show CDR1 as SGHTA and CDR2 as FQGNSA. This CDR3 spans 15 amino acids. Trimming shortened V by 4 bases and J by 3 bases, and 10 bases separated the two germline ends. Sequencing used PBMCs or T cells enriched from blood (not recorded which). J is TRBJ1-6 and V is TRBV7-2; no firm D call. This clonotype originated in a man between 18 and 29 years old who had recovered from COVID-19. The CDR3 DNA reads as TGTGCCAGCAGCTACTACCGCAGCTATAATTCACCCCTCCACTTT. It specifies CASSYYRSYNSPLHF.